This entry describes one T cell receptor beta chain. This entry belongs to a study of OX40 agonist ivuxolimab in advanced cancers. The assay was immunoSEQ multiplex PCR, and TCRdb's table has in-frame clones only and misses some. Here the sample spans roughly 8,600 clones, about four fifths being singletons. Germline values: CDR1 DFQATT, CDR2 SNEGSKA (reference sequence). The CDR3 has 11 residues. Trimming removed 6 bases at V and 4 bases at J, with 10 bases between. The rearrangement joins TRBV20-1 to TRBJ2-7; D is perhaps TRBD1 or TRBD2 (5 bases each). This receptor was obtained from an adult with an advanced solid tumor such as melanoma, head and neck, liver or kidney cancer. The specimen comprised CD4+ or CD8+ T cells sorted from blood, sampled in a trial of the OX40 agonist ivuxolimab. CDR3 sequence: CSARWGYEQYF. The CDR3 nucleotides read TGCAGTGCCCGGTGGGGGTACGAGCAGTACTTC.